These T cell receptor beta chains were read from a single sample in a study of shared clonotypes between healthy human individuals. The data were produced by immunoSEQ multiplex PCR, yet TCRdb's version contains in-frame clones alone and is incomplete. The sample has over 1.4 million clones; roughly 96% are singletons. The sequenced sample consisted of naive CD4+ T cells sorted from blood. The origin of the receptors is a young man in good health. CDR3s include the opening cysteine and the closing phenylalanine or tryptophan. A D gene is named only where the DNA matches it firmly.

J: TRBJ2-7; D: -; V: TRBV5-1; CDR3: CASSLGGTQLYEQYF; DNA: TGCGCCAGCAGCTTGGGGGGAACCCAACTATACGAGCAGTACTTC
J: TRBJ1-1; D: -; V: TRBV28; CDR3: CASSPSRQITEAFF; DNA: TGTGCCAGCAGTCCGTCGAGGCAGATCACTGAAGCTTTCTTT
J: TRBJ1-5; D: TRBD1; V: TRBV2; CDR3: CASRRDRSYSNQPQHF; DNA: TGTGCCAGCAGACGGGACAGGTCCTATAGCAATCAGCCCCAGCATTTT
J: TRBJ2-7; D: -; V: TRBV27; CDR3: CASSGGQGNTYEQYF; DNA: TGTGCCAGCAGCGGGGGGCAGGGGAACACCTACGAGCAGTACTTC
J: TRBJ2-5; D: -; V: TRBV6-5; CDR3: CASSHGETQYF; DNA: TGTGCCAGCAGCCATGGAGAGACCCAGTACTTC
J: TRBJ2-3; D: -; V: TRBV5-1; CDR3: CASSSPGTDTQYF; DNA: TGCGCCAGCAGCTCCCCTGGGACAGATACGCAGTATTTT
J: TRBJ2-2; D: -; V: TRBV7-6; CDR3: CASSLATGELFF; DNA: TGTGCCAGCAGCCTAGCGACCGGGGAGCTGTTTTTT
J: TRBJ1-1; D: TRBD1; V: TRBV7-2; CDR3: CASSWDRGLLNTEAFF; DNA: TGTGCCAGCAGCTGGGACAGGGGGCTGTTGAACACTGAAGCTTTCTTT
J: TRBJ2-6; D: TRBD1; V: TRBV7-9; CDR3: CASSFGWDSSGANVLTF; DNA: TGTGCCAGCAGCTTTGGCTGGGACAGCTCTGGGGCCAACGTCCTGACTTTC
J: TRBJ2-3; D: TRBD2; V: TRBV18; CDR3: CASSPSTSGRLTDTQYF; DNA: TGTGCCAGCTCACCATCGACTAGCGGGAGGCTCACAGATACGCAGTATTTT
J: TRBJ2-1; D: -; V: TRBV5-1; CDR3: CASSLEAGGYNEQFF; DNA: TGCGCCAGCAGCTTGGAGGCAGGGGGGTACAATGAGCAGTTCTTC
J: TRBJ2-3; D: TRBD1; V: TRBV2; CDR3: CASSARGLVDTQYF; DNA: TGTGCCAGCAGTGCCAGGGGGCTGGTAGATACGCAGTATTTT
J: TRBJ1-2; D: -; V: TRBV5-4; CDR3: CASSFPPGRYGYTF; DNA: TGTGCCAGCAGCTTTCCCCCGGGGCGATATGGCTACACCTTC
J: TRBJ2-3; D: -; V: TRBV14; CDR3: CASSLQLDSGTDTQYF; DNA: TGTGCCAGCAGCCTTCAATTGGACAGTGGCACAGATACGCAGTATTTT
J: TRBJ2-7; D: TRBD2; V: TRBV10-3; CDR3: CATGGGNSYEQYF; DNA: TGTGCCACGGGGGGGGGAAACTCCTACGAGCAGTACTTC
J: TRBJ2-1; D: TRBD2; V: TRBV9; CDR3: CASSVERGLAGLVEQFF; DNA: TGTGCCAGCAGCGTAGAGAGGGGACTAGCGGGATTGGTTGAGCAGTTCTTC
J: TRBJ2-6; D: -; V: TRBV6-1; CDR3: CASRREGANVLTF; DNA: TGTGCCAGCAGGAGGGAGGGGGCCAACGTCCTGACTTTC
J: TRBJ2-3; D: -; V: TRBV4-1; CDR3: CASGADSTSTDTQYF; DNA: TGCGCCAGCGGTGCGGACAGCACTAGCACAGATACGCAGTATTTT
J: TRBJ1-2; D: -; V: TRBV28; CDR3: CASSPLRGVGYGYTF; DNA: TGTGCCAGCAGTCCATTAAGGGGGGTCGGCTATGGCTACACCTTC
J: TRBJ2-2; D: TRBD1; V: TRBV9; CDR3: CASSPRTGLTGELFF; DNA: TGTGCCAGCAGCCCACGGACAGGGTTAACCGGGGAGCTGTTTTTT
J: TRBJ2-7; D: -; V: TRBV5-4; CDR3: CASSSSYEQYF; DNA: TGTGCCAGCAGCTCTTCCTACGAGCAGTACTTC
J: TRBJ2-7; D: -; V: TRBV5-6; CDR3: CASSSPMRSVRYEQYF; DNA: TGTGCCAGCAGCTCGCCGATGAGGTCCGTTCGCTACGAGCAGTACTTC
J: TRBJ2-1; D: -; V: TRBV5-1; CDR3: CASSRPSVYNEQFF; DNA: TGCGCCAGCAGCCGACCTAGCGTCTACAATGAGCAGTTCTTC
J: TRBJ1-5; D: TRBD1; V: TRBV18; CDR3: CASSPGTGGRVQPQHF; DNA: TGTGCCAGCTCACCAGGGACAGGGGGCAGGGTTCAGCCCCAGCATTTT